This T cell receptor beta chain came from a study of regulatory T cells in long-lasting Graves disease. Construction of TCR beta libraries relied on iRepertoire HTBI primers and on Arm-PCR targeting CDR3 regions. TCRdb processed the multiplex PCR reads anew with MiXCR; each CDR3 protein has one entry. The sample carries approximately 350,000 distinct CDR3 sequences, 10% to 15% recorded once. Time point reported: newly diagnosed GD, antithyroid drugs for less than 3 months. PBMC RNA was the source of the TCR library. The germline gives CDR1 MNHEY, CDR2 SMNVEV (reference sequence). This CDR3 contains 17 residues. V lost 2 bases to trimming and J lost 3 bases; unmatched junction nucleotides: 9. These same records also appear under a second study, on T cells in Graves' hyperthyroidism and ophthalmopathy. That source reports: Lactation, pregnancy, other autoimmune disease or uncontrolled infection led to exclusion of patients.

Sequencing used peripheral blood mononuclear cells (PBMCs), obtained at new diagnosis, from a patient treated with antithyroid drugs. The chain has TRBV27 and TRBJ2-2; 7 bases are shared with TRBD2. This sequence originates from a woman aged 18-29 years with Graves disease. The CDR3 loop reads CASSLIGGRVDTGELFF. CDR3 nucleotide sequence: TGTGCCAGCAGTTTAATCGGGGGGAGAGTGGACACCGGGGAGCTGTTTTTT.